One and the same sample provided the 19 T cell receptor beta chains below, sequenced in a study of blood T cell repertoires in COVID-19. The method was immunoSEQ multiplex PCR; TCRdb's version includes in-frame clones alone and lacks a portion of them. Seen here are 150,000 to 200,000 clones, roughly 84% observed once, and the top ten hold approximately 15%. Material for sequencing was peripheral blood. The receptor source for this set is a woman between 65 and 79 years old with COVID-19, enrolled during active disease.

The chain links TRBV7-9 to TRBJ2-7; TRBD1 matches 7 bases. The trim removed 5 bases at V and 5 bases at J, leaving 9 bases unmatched. CDR3 size: 14 residues. Looked up from germline, CDR1 is SEHNR and CDR2 is FQNEAQ (reference sequence). The CDR3 region has the DNA TGTGCCAGCAGCCCAAACAGGGGTTTCCACGAGCAGTACTTC. Encoded protein: CASSPNRGFHEQYF.

V gene TRBV5-5 combines with J gene TRBJ1-2; no reliable D call. V was trimmed by 5 bases and J by 0 bases, leaving 8 bases between them. The CDR3 loop spans 13 amino acids. Germline CDR1 is SGHKS and CDR2 is YYEKEE (reference sequence). This CDR3 reads CASSGQANYGYTF. The CDR3 nucleotides are TGTGCCAGCAGTGGGCAAGCTAACTATGGCTACACCTTC.

The chain recombines TRBV5-1 with TRBJ2-1, with TRBD1 matching over 8 bases. Trimming cost V 0 bases and J 7 bases; bases outside gene matches: 12. CDR1 and CDR2 from the germline V gene are SGHRS and YFSETQ. The CDR3 is made up of 17 amino acids. The CDR3 bases are TGCGCCAGCAGCTTGGGTGGGGGGACAGGCCCAAGGAATGAGCAGTTCTTC. Encoded protein: CASSLGGGTGPRNEQFF.

The rearrangement uses TRBV5-1 and TRBJ1-5, with a weak D call TRBD1 (5 bases). V lost 0 bases and J lost 4, with 8 bases in between. From germline, CDR1 is SGHRS and CDR2 YFSETQ. The CDR3 is 14 amino acids. CDR3 protein: CASSLEGSNQPQHF. The CDR3 DNA sequence: TGCGCCAGCAGCTTGGAGGGGTCGAATCAGCCCCAGCATTTT.

The V call is TRBV27, the J call TRBJ2-7; D gene unclear. V lost 6 bases to trimming and J lost 5 bases, with 8 bases between them. CDR1 is MNHEY and CDR2 is SMNVEV in the germline V gene (reference sequence). The CDR3 sequence is 11 residues long. CDR3 sequence: CASRAGDEQYV. The DNA of the CDR3 is TGTGCCAGCAGGGCTGGTGACGAGCAGTACGTC.

The gene calls are TRBV27 and TRBJ2-1; perhaps TRBD1 as D (6 bases). Germline V gene lookup returns CDR1 MNHEY and CDR2 SMNVEV (reference sequence). The germline V and J ends were trimmed by 3 bases and 9 bases, with 9 bases remaining between them. The CDR3 is made up of 12 amino acids. CDR3 sequence: CASSFNRVEQFF. DNA for the CDR3: TGTGCCAGCAGTTTCAACAGGGTTGAGCAGTTCTTC.

This chain uses TRBV24-1 with TRBJ2-1, with D hard to call. This CDR3 is 15 amino acids long. The V gene lost 1 base and the J gene lost 0 bases, with 6 bases spanning the gap. The germline CDR1 and CDR2 sequences are KGHDR and SFDVKD. CDR3 DNA: TGTGCCACCAGTGATTTTCCGAGCTCCTACAATGAGCAGTTCTTC. The encoded protein is CATSDFPSSYNEQFF.

The chain links TRBV6-5 to TRBJ1-5; D might be TRBD1 (5 bases). Trimming left V 7 bases short and J 3 bases short, with 13 bases between. There are 14 residues in the CDR3. The germline gives CDR1 MNHEY, CDR2 SVGAGI. Written as DNA, the CDR3 is TGTGCCAGCATTGTTACAGGCCCCAATCAGCCCCAGCATTTT. Protein: CASIVTGPNQPQHF.

The chain carries TRBV30 and TRBJ2-6; the match to TRBD1 covers 8 bases. V dropped 5 bases and J dropped 0; count of bases not matched to a gene: 9. CDR3 length equals 17 residues. Germline assignment: CDR1 GTSNPN and CDR2 SVGIG (reference sequence). The CDR3 sequence: CAWGETGASSGANVLTF. The CDR3 region has the DNA TGTGCCTGGGGCGAGACAGGGGCAAGCTCTGGGGCCAACGTCCTGACTTTC.

In its sample, this clone was seen a few times. This chain uses TRBV7-8 with TRBJ2-1, with TRBD2 matching over 11 bases. The V and J ends lost 2 bases and 5 bases, in that order; junction bases with no gene match: 8. Germline V gene sequence: CDR1 SGHVS, CDR2 FQNEAQ. The CDR3 covers 17 residues. The CDR3 DNA sequence: TGTGCCAGCAGCTTATTTAGCGGGGGGGTAAGGAACAATGAGCAGTTCTTC. Translation gives CASSLFSGGVRNNEQFF.

The chain links TRBV5-1 to TRBJ2-3; possibly TRBD2 for D (6 bases). V was trimmed by 5 bases and J by 5 bases, leaving 9 bases between them. Germline lookup yields CDR1 SGHRS and CDR2 YFSETQ. This CDR3 spans 12 amino acids. CDR3 in DNA: TGCGCCAGCAGGTCAGCGGGAGATACGCAGTATTTT. Protein sequence: CASRSAGDTQYF.

The chain links TRBV24-1 to TRBJ2-1; TRBD2 aligns across 8 bases. The CDR3 spans 15 residues. Germline trimming cut 4 bases from V and 3 bases from J; bases unmatched to any gene: 4. In germline, CDR1 is KGHDR, CDR2 SFDVKD. The CDR3 region is CATSEPGGGYNEQFF. DNA of the CDR3: TGTGCCACCAGTGAACCGGGGGGGGGCTACAATGAGCAGTTCTTC.

This clone was counted once. The chain uses TRBV28 and TRBJ2-3; tentatively, D is TRBD1 (6 bases). V was shortened by 6 bases and J by 2 bases, with 15 bases between the two germline ends. The CDR3 runs 15 residues. CDR1 and CDR2 (germline): MDHEN, SYDVKM. This chain's CDR3 is CASRGRDTFTDTQYF. DNA of the CDR3: TGTGCCAGCAGAGGCCGGGACACCTTCACAGATACGCAGTATTTT.

The CDR3 DNA reads TGTGCCAGCAGCTTGAAGCGCCGGGAGGATGGCTACACCTTC. It specifies CASSLKRREDGYTF. The chain recombines TRBV5-6 with TRBJ1-2; D gene ambiguous. Germline V gene sequence: CDR1 SGHDT, CDR2 YYEEEE. The CDR3 contains 14 residues. Between the trimmed V and J ends, which lost 1 base and 6 bases, there was a span of 13 bases. The full variable domain, in which reference TRBV5-6 and TRBJ1-2 provide the parts outside the CDR3, is DAGVTQSPTHLIKTRGQQVTLRCSPKSGHDTVSWYQQALGQGPQFIFQYYEEEERQRGNFPDRFSGHQFPNYSSELNVNALLLGDSALYLCASSLKRREDGYTFGSGTRLTVV.

This sequence joins TRBV28 and TRBJ2-3; no definite D call. The CDR3 spans 12 residues. V shed 6 bases and J shed 7 bases, with 11 bases lying between them. Germline loops: CDR1 MDHEN, CDR2 SYDVKM. CDR3 loop: CASSVSTNTQYF. CDR3 DNA: TGTGCCAGCAGCGTTAGCACCAATACGCAGTATTTT. The complete variable domain, with remaining parts taken from reference TRBV28 and TRBJ2-3, reads DVKVTQSSRYLVKRTGEKVFLECVQDMDHENMFWYRQDPGLGLRLIYFSYDVKMKEKGDIPEGYSVSREKKERFSLILESASTNQTSMYLCASSVSTNTQYFGPGTRLTVL.

This clone was seen a few times. The V and J genes are TRBV19 and TRBJ1-5; the D gene is possibly TRBD1 (6 bases). Germline loops: CDR1 LNHDA, CDR2 SQIVND (reference sequence). The CDR3 sequence is 15 residues long. The germline V and J ends were trimmed by 3 bases and 0 bases, with 9 bases remaining between them. The CDR3 here is CASSIDRYSNQPQHF. The CDR3 DNA is TGTGCCAGTAGTATCGACAGGTATAGCAATCAGCCCCAGCATTTT.

In DNA, the CDR3 is TGCGCCAGCAGCCCAGCGGGACAGGGGACGCACGAGCAGTACTTC. Protein: CASSPAGQGTHEQYF. This sequence joins TRBV5-1 and TRBJ2-7, with 10 bases that match TRBD1. CDR3 length: 15 amino acids. Trimming removed 4 bases from V and 5 bases from J; junction bases left unmatched: 9. CDR1 and CDR2 (germline): SGHRS, YFSETQ.

This clone was observed a few times. The rearrangement joins TRBV11-3 to TRBJ2-2, with D maybe TRBD2 (5 bases). This CDR3 has 13 amino acids. V lost 5 bases and J 5 bases, leaving 9 bases between the germline ends. Looked up from germline, CDR1 is SGHNT and CDR2 is YENEEA. The CDR3 here is CASSSTRTGELFF. CDR3 bases: TGTGCCAGCAGCAGTACTAGAACCGGGGAGCTGTTTTTT.

This sequence joins TRBV28 and TRBJ1-2; the match to TRBD1 covers 10 bases. The length of the CDR3 is 14 residues. V shed 4 bases and J 5 bases; nucleotides not matched to a gene: 4. Germline-derived CDR1 and CDR2 are MDHEN and SYDVKM. The CDR3 loop reads CASSYPGQGYGYTF. In DNA, the CDR3 is TGTGCCAGCAGTTACCCGGGACAGGGGTATGGCTACACCTTC.